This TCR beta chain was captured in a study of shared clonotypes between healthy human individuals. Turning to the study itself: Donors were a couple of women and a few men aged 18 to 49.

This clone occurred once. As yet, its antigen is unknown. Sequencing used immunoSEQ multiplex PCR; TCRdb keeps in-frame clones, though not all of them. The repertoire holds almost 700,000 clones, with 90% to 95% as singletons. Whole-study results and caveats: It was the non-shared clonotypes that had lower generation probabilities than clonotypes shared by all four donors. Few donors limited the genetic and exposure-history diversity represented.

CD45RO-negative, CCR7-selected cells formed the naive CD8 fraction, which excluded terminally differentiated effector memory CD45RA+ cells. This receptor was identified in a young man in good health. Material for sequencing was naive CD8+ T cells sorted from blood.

CDR3 in DNA: TGTGCCAGCACCGAGGACAGGAGCTCCTACGAGCAGTACTTC. Translating it yields CASTEDRSSYEQYF. V is TRBV5-4 and J is TRBJ2-7, with 7 bases matching TRBD1. The CDR3 runs to 14 residues. Germline V CDR1 and CDR2: SGHNT, YYREEE (reference sequence). V shed 6 bases, J shed 0 bases, and the junction held 6 bases outside the gene matches.